A single sample gave rise to the 30 T cell receptor beta chains below, sequenced in a study of blood T cell repertoires in COVID-19. Profiled with immunoSEQ multiplex PCR; TCRdb holds only in-frame clones, not every one. The table records 150,000 or so clones, approximately 88% of them present only once. Sequenced sample: PBMCs or T cells enriched from blood (not recorded which). The receptors stem from a man in his sixties or seventies who had been exposed to COVID-19.

The genes are TRBV6-4 and TRBJ2-1; the match to TRBD2 covers 8 bases. The CDR3 loop spans 15 amino acids. The germline CDR1 and CDR2 sequences are MRHNA and SNTAGT. V lost 2 bases and J lost 15; bases outside the gene matches: 15. The DNA for the CDR3 is TGTGCCAGCAGTGACGCAGCGGGAGCCTTCCGGGATCGGTTCTTC. As protein: CASSDAAGAFRDRFF.

The chain links TRBV7-9 to TRBJ2-3, with D possibly being TRBD2 (5 bases). Looked up from germline, CDR1 is SEHNR and CDR2 is FQNEAQ (reference sequence). The CDR3 loop spans 16 amino acids. V was clipped by 0 bases and J by 6 bases, with 16 bases between them. CDR3 coding DNA: TGTGCCAGCAGCTTAGCGCGGGCCCCTCCCCGGGATACGCAGTATTTT. Protein product: CASSLARAPPRDTQYF.

This clone was observed once. The rearrangement joins TRBV4-1 to TRBJ2-3; TRBD2 aligns across 10 bases. With 4 bases clipped from V and 3 bases from J, the junction kept 7 bases outside the gene matches. The CDR3 loop spans 16 amino acids. Germline CDR1 is MGHRA and CDR2 is YSYEKL. The CDR3 region is CASSLQAGGLTDTQYF. The CDR3, as DNA: TGCGCCAGCAGCCTGCAAGCGGGGGGGTTAACAGATACGCAGTATTTT.

This clone was seen only once. The chain combines TRBV6-2 or TRBV6-3 with TRBJ2-5; 7 bases are a match to TRBD1. The CDR3 has 14 amino acids. V trimming: 6 bases; J trimming: 4 bases; junction bases outside the gene matches: 8. From germline, CDR1 is MNHEY and CDR2 SVGEGT. The CDR3 reads CASSTTGVTETQYF. In DNA, the CDR3 is TGTGCCAGCAGCACCACAGGGGTGACAGAGACCCAGTACTTC.

The J gene is TRBJ1-5, the V gene TRBV19; D might be TRBD1 (5 bases). V lost 4 bases to trimming and J lost 0 bases, with 13 bases between them. Per germline, CDR1 LNHDA and CDR2 SQIVND (reference sequence). The CDR3 runs 16 residues. This CDR3 is CASSTTGGYSNQPQHF. The CDR3 bases are TGTGCCAGTAGTACTACAGGTGGGTATAGCAATCAGCCCCAGCATTTT.

V gene TRBV9 combines with J gene TRBJ1-5; TRBD1 might be the D (6 bases). Germline V lookup: CDR1 SGDLS, CDR2 YYNGEE. The CDR3 runs 17 residues. Trimming stripped 5 bases from V and 0 bases from J, with 18 bases between. The CDR3 spells CASRKDSTLYSNQPQHF. CDR3 nucleotide sequence: TGTGCCAGCAGGAAGGACAGCACGCTTTATAGCAATCAGCCCCAGCATTTT.

This clone was detected ten times or more. The rearrangement uses TRBV28 and TRBJ1-2, with 7 bases aligning to TRBD1. The V and J ends lost 5 bases and 8 bases, in that order; junction bases with no gene match: 11. This CDR3 is 14 amino acids long. Germline V gene lookup returns CDR1 MDHEN and CDR2 SYDVKM. CDR3 in DNA: TGTGCCAGCAGTGGGACAGCCACCTCTCGGGGCTACACCTTC. Protein sequence: CASSGTATSRGYTF.

V usage is TRBV7-8 and J usage is TRBJ2-7; a possible D gene is TRBD2 (7 bases). The germline gives CDR1 SGHVS, CDR2 FQNEAQ. V lost 4 bases and J 6 bases, leaving 25 bases between the germline ends. CDR3 length: 17 residues. The CDR3 DNA reads TGTGCCAGCAGCTGGGCCACTGGGGGCGGGAGATCAGGCGAGCAGTACTTC. It encodes CASSWATGGGRSGEQYF.

This clone came up once. CDR3 DNA: TGTGCCAGCAGTGAAGTGGGACTAGCGGCACTATACGAGCAGTACTTC. Its protein product is CASSEVGLAALYEQYF. The chain combines TRBV3-1 (or the pseudogene TRBV3-2) with TRBJ2-7, with TRBD2 identical over 11 bases. CDR1 and CDR2 from the germline V gene are LGHDT and YNNKEL (reference sequence). There are 16 residues in the CDR3. The junction had 11 bases not matched to a gene; V was cut back by 6 bases and J by 4 bases.

The chain couples TRBV7-2 to TRBJ1-4; perhaps TRBD1 as D (6 bases). The CDR3 loop spans 14 amino acids. CDR1 and CDR2 (germline): SGHTA, FQGNSA. V lost 2 bases, J lost 7 bases, and 11 bases lay in between. Here the CDR3 DNA reads TGTGCCAGCAGCTTATCCGGGACATTTGAAAAACTGTTTTTT. Its translation: CASSLSGTFEKLFF.

The V and J genes are TRBV28 and TRBJ1-1; D is possibly TRBD1 (5 bases). The CDR3 runs 12 residues. Germline V lookup: CDR1 MDHEN, CDR2 SYDVKM. Trimming took off 6 bases at V and 6 bases at J, with 11 bases between the two ends. The CDR3 DNA sequence: TGTGCCAGCAGCTCCCCCAGGGCTGAAGCTTTCTTT. Its protein product is CASSSPRAEAFF.

The V gene is TRBV19, the J gene TRBJ2-3, with 11 nucleotides matching TRBD2. V shed 5 bases and J 4 bases; nucleotides not matched to a gene: 5. CDR1 and CDR2 from the germline V gene are LNHDA and SQIVND (reference sequence). The length of the CDR3 is 15 residues. CDR3 sequence reads: CASSLTSGGADTQYF. The CDR3 DNA reads as TGTGCCAGTAGTTTAACTAGCGGGGGCGCAGATACGCAGTATTTT.

The chain joins TRBV19 to TRBJ2-5; the D gene is possibly TRBD1 (6 bases). V shed 2 bases and J shed 5 bases, with 15 bases lying between them. Germline CDR1 is LNHDA and CDR2 is SQIVND (reference sequence). The CDR3 covers 15 residues. The CDR3 DNA reads as TGTGCCAGTAGTATAAACCCGGACAGCTGGGAGACCCAGTACTTC. Residues: CASSINPDSWETQYF.

V and J are TRBV28 and TRBJ1-2; possible D gene TRBD1, 6 bases. The CDR3 has 13 amino acids. Trimming pared 4 bases from V and 8 bases from J, leaving 14 bases between. Germline assignment: CDR1 MDHEN and CDR2 SYDVKM. DNA for the CDR3: TGTGCCAGCAGTTCAGGACAGCCTGCAGGCTACACCTTC. Translating gives CASSSGQPAGYTF.

The rearrangement links TRBV18 to TRBJ1-5; D might be TRBD1 (6 bases). CDR1 KGHSH and CDR2 LQKENI come from the germline V gene. V was shortened by 4 bases and J by 3 bases, with 13 bases between the two germline ends. The CDR3 contains 15 residues. Here the CDR3 DNA reads TGTGCCAGCTCACTCCGAGGGGGGGACAATCAGCCCCAGCATTTT. Protein: CASSLRGGDNQPQHF. The complete variable domain, with remaining parts taken from reference TRBV18 and TRBJ1-5, reads NAGVMQNPRHLVRRRGQEARLRCSPMKGHSHVYWYRQLPEEGLKFMVYLQKENIIDESGMPKERFSAEFPKEGPSILRIQQVVRGDSAAYFCASSLRGGDNQPQHFGDGTRLSIL.

In its sample, this clone was seen a few times. The chain recombines TRBV10-3 with TRBJ2-1; 10 positions match TRBD1. This CDR3 is 14 amino acids long. The germline V gene encodes CDR1 ENHRY and CDR2 SYGVKD. The J segment lost 14 bases and the V segment lost 0 bases, leaving 7 bases of the junction unmatched. The CDR3 reads CAISESVGQGYEFF. CDR3 bases: TGTGCCATCAGTGAGTCGGTGGGACAGGGGTATGAGTTCTTC.

The chain carries TRBV5-1 and TRBJ2-3; 10 bases line up with TRBD2. The germline CDR1 and CDR2 sequences are SGHRS and YFSETQ. The length of the CDR3 is 16 residues. The V and J ends lost 4 bases and 3 bases, in that order; junction bases with no gene match: 8. The CDR3 spells CASSRDSGGPTDTQYF. In nucleotides, the CDR3 is TGCGCCAGCAGCCGTGATAGCGGGGGGCCTACAGATACGCAGTATTTT.

The chain carries TRBV9 and TRBJ1-2, with D perhaps TRBD1 (5 bases). The germline V gene encodes CDR1 SGDLS and CDR2 YYNGEE. The CDR3 is made up of 14 amino acids. V was cut by 3 bases and J by 7 bases, with 16 bases left in between. The CDR3 is CASSAPGTGPGYTF. The CDR3 DNA follows: TGTGCCAGCAGCGCACCCGGCACAGGTCCTGGCTACACCTTC.

The V gene is TRBV5-4, the J gene TRBJ2-1; 10 positions match TRBD1. From germline, CDR1 is SGHNT and CDR2 YYREEE (reference sequence). V dropped 2 bases and J dropped 4; count of bases not matched to a gene: 3. The CDR3 spans 15 residues. The CDR3 nucleotides read TGTGCCAGCAGCTTAGACAGGGGGCAATACAATGAGCAGTTCTTC. This gives the protein CASSLDRGQYNEQFF.

This clone was detected only a few times. This chain joins TRBV29-1 and TRBJ1-2; 8 bases are shared with TRBD1. The germline V gene encodes CDR1 SQVTM and CDR2 ANQGSEA. The CDR3 covers 13 residues. Trimming cost V 5 bases and J 6 bases; bases outside gene matches: 8. CDR3 bases: TGCAGCGTTTTCGGACAGGGAAAGGATGGCTACACCTTC. It translates to CSVFGQGKDGYTF.

The rearrangement joins TRBV28 to TRBJ1-3, with TRBD1 identical over 8 bases. The CDR3 extends over 15 amino acids. CDR1 is MDHEN, CDR2 SYDVKM, per germline. After removal of 2 bases from V and 4 bases from J, the junction contained 4 bases not matched to a gene. CDR3 amino acids: CASSLVTGVGNTIYF. For the CDR3, the DNA is TGTGCCAGCAGTTTAGTGACAGGGGTCGGAAACACCATATATTTT.

V usage is TRBV18 and J usage is TRBJ2-3; weak D call: TRBD1 (7 bases). The CDR3 has 16 amino acids. CDR1 KGHSH and CDR2 LQKENI come from the germline V gene. The V end lost 3 bases, the J end lost 8 bases, and 21 bases lay between the germline ends. The CDR3 region has the DNA TGTGCCAGCTCACCGTCCGACTCGAACAGGGGAGGTACGCAGTATTTT. The encoded protein is CASSPSDSNRGGTQYF.

The genes are TRBV6-5 and TRBJ2-7; 14 bases agree with TRBD2. Unmatched junction bases numbered 0, after V lost 6 bases and J lost 5 bases. The CDR3 is 13 amino acids. Germline V lookup: CDR1 MNHEY, CDR2 SVGAGI. Written as DNA, the CDR3 is TGTGCCAGCAGGGGACTAGCGGGAGACGAGCAGTACTTC. It is translated as CASRGLAGDEQYF.

The CDR3 spells CAWSRYRSMNTEAFF. In DNA, the CDR3 is TGTGCCTGGAGTCGATACAGATCAATGAACACTGAAGCTTTCTTT. The J gene is TRBJ1-1, the V gene TRBV30; D not resolved. V shed 2 bases and J shed 0 bases, with 13 bases lying between them. The CDR3 sequence is 15 residues long. Germline CDR1 is GTSNPN and CDR2 is SVGIG (reference sequence).

The chain joins TRBV18 to TRBJ2-7; D is undetermined. Germline CDR1 and CDR2: KGHSH and LQKENI. The CDR3 length is 13 residues. Trimming removed 3 bases from V and 2 bases from J, with 8 bases in between. CDR3 loop: CASSPRGTYEQYF. CDR3 DNA sequence: TGTGCCAGCTCACCCCGCGGAACCTACGAGCAGTACTTC.

The gene calls are TRBV6-5 and TRBJ2-1; D might be TRBD2 (6 bases). V lost 3 bases and J lost 0, with 6 bases in between. CDR1 is MNHEY, CDR2 SVGAGI, per germline. The CDR3 runs to 14 residues. The CDR3 is CASSYSGSYNEQFF. CDR3 sequence (DNA): TGTGCCAGCAGTTATAGCGGCTCCTACAATGAGCAGTTCTTC.

V usage is TRBV18 and J usage is TRBJ2-7, with 8 bases identical to TRBD1. The CDR3 loop spans 14 amino acids. Per the germline V gene, CDR1 is KGHSH and CDR2 is LQKENI. V dropped 5 bases and J dropped 6; count of bases not matched to a gene: 9. CDR3 nucleotide sequence: TGTGCCAGCTCATTCAAAATGACAGGGGCCGAGCAGTACTTC. This translates into CASSFKMTGAEQYF.

The chain carries TRBV7-2 and TRBJ1-1, with D perhaps matching TRBD1 (6 bases). The CDR3 extends over 15 amino acids. CDR1 is SGHTA and CDR2 is FQGNSA in the germline V gene. The V end was cut by 1 base, the J end by 1 base, with 10 bases between. CDR3 in DNA: TGTGCCAGCAGCTTAGGTCCACAGGGGAACACTGAAGCTTTCTTT. As protein: CASSLGPQGNTEAFF.

The chain couples TRBV2 to TRBJ2-3, with TRBD2 matching 12 bases. V dropped 7 bases and J dropped 2; count of bases not matched to a gene: 7. This CDR3 contains 16 residues. The germline V gene encodes CDR1 SNHLY and CDR2 FYNNEI. In nucleotides, the CDR3 is TGTGCCAGCACCCAGGGACTAGCGGGCAACACAGATACGCAGTATTTT. This translates into CASTQGLAGNTDTQYF.

V usage is TRBV24-1 and J usage is TRBJ2-3; the match to TRBD2 covers 9 bases. Germline values: CDR1 KGHDR, CDR2 SFDVKD. After removal of 3 bases from V and 4 bases from J, the junction contained 16 bases not matched to a gene. This CDR3 region has 19 residues. The CDR3 DNA reads as TGTGCCACCAGTGATAACGCCCGGAGGAGAATAGCGGGAGCAGATACGCAGTATTTT. Encoded protein: CATSDNARRRIAGADTQYF.